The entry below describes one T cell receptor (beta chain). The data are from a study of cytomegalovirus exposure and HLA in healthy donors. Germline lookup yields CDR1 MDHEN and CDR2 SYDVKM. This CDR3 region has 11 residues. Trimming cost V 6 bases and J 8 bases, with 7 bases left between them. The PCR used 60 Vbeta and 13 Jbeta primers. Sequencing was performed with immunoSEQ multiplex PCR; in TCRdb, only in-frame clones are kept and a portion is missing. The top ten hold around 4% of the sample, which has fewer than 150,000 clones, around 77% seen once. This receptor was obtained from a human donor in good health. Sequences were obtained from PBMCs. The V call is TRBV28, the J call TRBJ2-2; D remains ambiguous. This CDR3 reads CASSYLGELFF. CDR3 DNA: TGTGCCAGCAGCTATCTAGGGGAGCTGTTTTTT.